Shown below are 13 T cell receptor beta chains from a single sample sequenced in a study of PD-1 and CTLA-4 blockade in melanoma. Profiling relied on immunoSEQ multiplex PCR, and the TCRdb table lists in-frame clones only, not all of them. Here the sample spans around 29,000 clones, around 90% being singletons. This specimen consisted of CD8+ T cells from peripheral blood, obtained before anti-PD-1 treatment. These receptors came from a human donor with melanoma.

This clone was found a few times. The chain couples TRBV19 to TRBJ1-5; the D is unclear. Looked up from germline, CDR1 is LNHDA and CDR2 is SQIVND (reference sequence). V shed 7 bases and J shed 7 bases, with 14 bases lying between them. The CDR3 has 13 residues. The CDR3 coding sequence is TGTGCCAGTACCGCCGGAGGGAACCAGCCCCAGCATTTT. This encodes CASTAGGNQPQHF. Supplemented by reference TRBV19 and TRBJ1-5, the full variable domain reads DGGITQSPKYLFRKEGQNVTLSCEQNLNHDAMYWYRQDPGQGLRLIYYSQIVNDFQKGDIAEGYSVSREKKESFPLTVTSAQKNPTAFYLCASTAGGNQPQHFGDGTRLSIL.

V gene TRBV30 combines with J gene TRBJ2-7; D ambiguous. The CDR3 length is 12 residues. CDR1 is GTSNPN and CDR2 is SVGIG in the germline V gene (reference sequence). Trimming left V 1 base short and J 3 bases short, with 7 bases between. CDR3 nucleotides: TGTGCCTGGAGTGCAAACAGCTACGAGCAGTACTTC. Protein sequence: CAWSANSYEQYF.

V is TRBV30 and J is TRBJ2-3; TRBD2 agrees at 15 bases. Germline CDR1 is GTSNPN and CDR2 is SVGIG (reference sequence). This CDR3 is 14 amino acids long. The V and J ends lost 5 bases and 3 bases, in that order; junction bases with no gene match: 0. The CDR3 coding sequence is TGTGCCTGGGGGACTAGCGGGAGGACAGATACGCAGTATTTT. This codes for CAWGTSGRTDTQYF.

This rearrangement joins TRBV9 to TRBJ2-1; possibly TRBD2 for D (6 bases). From germline, CDR1 is SGDLS and CDR2 YYNGEE. This CDR3 comprises 17 residues. V dropped 3 bases and J dropped 0 bases, with 16 bases sitting between them. CDR3 sequence: CASSGGWRESSYNEQFF. CDR3 bases: TGTGCCAGCAGCGGCGGTTGGCGGGAAAGCTCCTACAATGAGCAGTTCTTC.

The CDR3 spells CASSPPSEAGTEAFF. DNA for the CDR3: TGTGCCAGCTCACCACCCTCCGAGGCGGGCACTGAAGCTTTCTTT. The rearrangement uses TRBV18 and TRBJ1-1; no firm D call. Trimming shortened V by 0 bases and J by 4 bases, and 12 bases separated the two germline ends. The germline V gene encodes CDR1 KGHSH and CDR2 LQKENI. The CDR3 covers 15 residues.

The rearrangement links TRBV4-1 to TRBJ2-2; possibly TRBD2 for D (5 bases). Germline values: CDR1 MGHRA, CDR2 YSYEKL. The CDR3 sequence is 16 residues long. Between the trimmed V and J ends, which lost 7 bases and 6 bases, there was a span of 21 bases. This chain's CDR3 is CASTRDPENFAGELFF. As DNA, the CDR3 is TGCGCCAGCACCCGGGATCCGGAGAACTTTGCCGGGGAGCTGTTTTTT.

The chain recombines TRBV2 with TRBJ1-3; TRBD1 might be the D (5 bases). With 2 bases removed from V and 3 bases from J, the gap between germline ends came to 8 bases. Germline-derived CDR1 and CDR2 are SNHLY and FYNNEI. The CDR3 length is 14 residues. This chain's CDR3 is CASSERGYGNTIYF. Written as DNA, the CDR3 is TGTGCCAGCAGTGAACGGGGGTATGGAAACACCATATATTTT. The full variable domain, its missing parts supplied by reference TRBV2 and TRBJ1-3, is EPEVTQTPSHQVTQMGQEVILRCVPISNHLYFYWYRQILGQKVEFLVSFYNNEISEKSEIFDDQFSVERPDGSNFTLKIRSTKLEDSAMYFCASSERGYGNTIYFGEGSWLTVV.

The chain joins TRBV25-1 to TRBJ1-1, with D unclear. V was shortened by 6 bases and J by 3 bases, with 14 bases between the two germline ends. The CDR3 length is 14 residues. The germline CDR1 and CDR2 sequences are MGHDK and SYGVNS. CDR3 region: CASRDVGGYTEAFF. CDR3 bases: TGTGCCAGCAGGGACGTCGGAGGATACACTGAAGCTTTCTTT.

The V and J genes are TRBV27 and TRBJ1-4, with no clear D. The germline V gene has CDR1 MNHEY and CDR2 SMNVEV (reference sequence). V was cut by 4 bases and J by 5 bases, with 8 bases left in between. This CDR3 has 13 amino acids. In DNA, the CDR3 is TGTGCCAGCAGTTCCACGGAAAATGAAAAACTGTTTTTT. Protein sequence: CASSSTENEKLFF.

This chain links TRBV19 with TRBJ2-7, with D possibly TRBD2 on 6 matching bases. Per germline, CDR1 LNHDA and CDR2 SQIVND (reference sequence). This CDR3 is built from 13 residues. V lost 7 bases to trimming and J lost 2 bases, with 12 bases between them. CDR3 amino acids: CASKRTGAYEQYF. The CDR3 region has the DNA TGTGCCAGTAAGCGTACGGGGGCCTACGAGCAGTACTTC.

The chain recombines TRBV13 with TRBJ2-1; D is undetermined. The CDR3 is made up of 12 amino acids. V gave up 6 bases and J gave up 3 bases, with 6 bases separating them. The V gene's germline CDR1 is PRHDT and CDR2 FYEKMQ (reference sequence). The CDR3 nucleotides are TGTGCCAGCAGGGCTGGCTACAATGAGCAGTTCTTC. It translates to CASRAGYNEQFF.

This chain uses TRBV15 with TRBJ2-7, with TRBD2 identical over 7 bases. Trimming cost V 5 bases and J 6 bases; bases outside gene matches: 7. The CDR3 runs 13 residues. CDR1 is LNHNV, CDR2 YYDKDF, per germline (reference sequence). DNA for the CDR3: TGTGCCACCAGCGGGAGGGCCTCAGGCGAGCAGTACTTC. Its translation is CATSGRASGEQYF. Together with reference TRBV15 and TRBJ2-7, the CDR3 gives the full variable domain: DAMVIQNPRYQVTQFGKPVTLSCSQTLNHNVMYWYQQKSSQAPKLLFHYYDKDFNNEADTPDNFQSRRPNTSFCFLDIRSPGLGDTAMYLCATSGRASGEQYFGPGTRLTVT.

V is TRBV9 and J is TRBJ2-2; the match to TRBD2 covers 13 bases. The CDR3 spans 17 residues. Germline V gives CDR1 SGDLS, CDR2 YYNGEE. V trimming: 6 bases; J trimming: 1 base; junction bases outside the gene matches: 6. The CDR3 bases are TGTGCCAGCACCATAACTAGCGGGAGGGGGAACACCGGGGAGCTGTTTTTT. Translating gives CASTITSGRGNTGELFF. Full variable domain (missing parts from reference TRBV9 and TRBJ2-2): DSGVTQTPKHLITATGQRVTLRCSPRSGDLSVYWYQQSLDQGLQFLIQYYNGEERAKGNILERFSAQQFPDLHSELNLSSLELGDSALYFCASTITSGRGNTGELFFGEGSRLTVL.